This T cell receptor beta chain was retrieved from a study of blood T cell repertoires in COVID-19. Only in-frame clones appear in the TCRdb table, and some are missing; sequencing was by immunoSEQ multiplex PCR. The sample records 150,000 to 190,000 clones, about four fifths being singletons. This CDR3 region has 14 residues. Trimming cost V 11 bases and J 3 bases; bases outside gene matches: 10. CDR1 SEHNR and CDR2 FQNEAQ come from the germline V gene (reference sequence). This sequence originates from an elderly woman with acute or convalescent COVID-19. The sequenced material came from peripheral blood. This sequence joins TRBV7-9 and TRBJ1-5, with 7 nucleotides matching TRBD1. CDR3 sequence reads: CALSRGTHNQPQHF. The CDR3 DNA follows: TGTGCCCTATCCAGGGGGACACACAATCAGCCCCAGCATTTT.